Shown below are 5 T cell receptor beta chains from a single sample sequenced in a study of beta chain features in type 1 diabetes. Findings of the study overall: People with Type 1 diabetes carried modestly yet significantly shorter TCRB CDR3s in all four CD4+ subsets.

Their target antigens are unknown. Sequenced material consisted of expressed TCRB transcripts (all of the isolated RNA was reverse transcribed). The repertoire was sequenced with immunoSEQ multiplex PCR; TCRdb's copy has only in-frame clones and lacks some. The sample consists of 230,000 or so clones, 16% of them appearing once. The sample consisted of naive CD4+ T cells from blood. These receptor sequences come from a man aged 25 to 40 with type 1 diabetes.

The chain couples TRBV29-1 to TRBJ1-2; D unclear. With 3 bases removed from V and 7 bases from J, the gap between germline ends came to 12 bases. CDR1 and CDR2 (germline): SQVTM, ANQGSEA. The CDR3 runs 12 residues. CDR3 DNA: TGCAGCGTTGAGAGTACCCGGGGTGGCTACACCTTC. This sequence encodes CSVESTRGGYTF.

The chain couples TRBV5-1 to TRBJ2-5; 7 nucleotides match TRBD1. Germline loops: CDR1 SGHRS, CDR2 YFSETQ. The CDR3 runs to 15 residues. After removal of 3 bases from V and 4 bases from J, the junction contained 9 bases not matched to a gene. The CDR3 bases are TGCGCCAGCAGCTCGAACCCAGGGGGTTCAGAGACCCAGTACTTC. Translating gives CASSSNPGGSETQYF.

In this sample, this clone turned up a few times. The V and J genes are TRBV7-8 and TRBJ2-1; no definite D call. CDR1 SGHVS and CDR2 FQNEAQ come from the germline V gene. The V end was cut by 3 bases, the J end by 10 bases, with 7 bases between. The CDR3 is 11 amino acids. Written as DNA, the CDR3 is TGTGCCAGCAGCTTTTTGGTGGAGCAGTTCTTC. It is translated as CASSFLVEQFF. The whole variable domain, remainder taken from reference TRBV7-8 and TRBJ2-1, is GAGVSQSPRYKVAKRGQDVALRCDPISGHVSLFWYQQALGQGPEFLTYFQNEAQLDKSGLPSDRFFAERPEGSVSTLKIQRTQQEDSAVYLCASSFLVEQFFGPGTRLTVL.

The gene calls are TRBV28 and TRBJ2-3, with D possibly matching TRBD2 (5 bases). Germline-derived CDR1 and CDR2 are MDHEN and SYDVKM. The CDR3 is made up of 15 amino acids. V was shortened by 8 bases and J by 4 bases, with 19 bases between the two germline ends. CDR3 in amino acids: CASGRDGVRADTQYF. The CDR3 nucleotides are TGTGCCAGCGGACGGGATGGGGTTCGGGCAGATACGCAGTATTTT. The variable domain in full, completed from reference TRBV28 and TRBJ2-3, reads DVKVTQSSRYLVKRTGEKVFLECVQDMDHENMFWYRQDPGLGLRLIYFSYDVKMKEKGDIPEGYSVSREKKERFSLILESASTNQTSMYLCASGRDGVRADTQYFGPGTRLTVL.

The chain employs TRBV6-5 and TRBJ2-4; 7 bases agree with TRBD2. J was trimmed by 1 base and V by 8 bases; bases with no gene match: 2. The CDR3 contains 13 residues. Germline CDR1 is MNHEY and CDR2 is SVGAGI. The CDR3 spells CASGEGAKNIQYF. CDR3 DNA: TGTGCCAGCGGGGAGGGCGCCAAAAACATTCAGTACTTC.